The following is a TCR beta chain sequence with its context. Using immunoSEQ multiplex PCR, the repertoire was profiled, and TCRdb retains in-frame clones only, with some absent. The data contain 130,000 or so clones, about 88% of them singletons. This entry comes from a study of control samples from healthy donors and cancer patients. The CDR3 extends over 13 amino acids. The V end lost 4 bases, the J end lost 8 bases, and 11 bases lay between the germline ends. CDR1 is MNHEY and CDR2 is SVGAGI in the germline V gene. The clonotype comes from a man between 50 and 59 years old in good health. V usage is TRBV6-5 and J usage is TRBJ1-4; unclear D gene. Sequencing was carried out using blood. As DNA, the CDR3 is TGTGCCAGCAGTTGGAGTCCCGGGGAAAAACTGTTTTTT. Residues: CASSWSPGEKLFF.